Each of the 14 T cell receptor beta chains below was sequenced from the same sample in a study of cytomegalovirus exposure and HLA in healthy donors. TCRdb's copy holds only in-frame clones and misses some; the assay was immunoSEQ multiplex PCR. The sample carries around 86,000 clones, around 93% recorded once. Sequenced sample: PBMCs. The receptors stem from a woman aged 25-40 years in good health and CMV-seropositive.

CDR3: CAWSGQVNQPQHF. CDR3 coding DNA: TGTGCCTGGAGTGGACAGGTGAATCAGCCCCAGCATTTT. J is TRBJ1-5 and V is TRBV30; weak D call: TRBD1 (6 bases). Between the trimmed V and J ends, which lost 1 base and 4 bases, there was a span of 8 bases. The CDR3 is made up of 13 amino acids. CDR1 and CDR2 (germline): GTSNPN, SVGIG (reference sequence).

The chain employs TRBV5-8 and TRBJ1-2; tentative D call: TRBD1 (6 bases). V lost 4 bases and J 3 bases, leaving 10 bases between the germline ends. The germline CDR1 and CDR2 sequences are SGHTS and YDEGEE. The CDR3 has 13 amino acids. This chain's CDR3 is CASSRNRDYGYTF. In DNA form, the CDR3 reads TGTGCCAGCAGCCGCAACAGGGACTATGGCTACACCTTC.

J is TRBJ1-1 and V is TRBV30; D possibly corresponds to TRBD1 (6 bases). The germline V gene has CDR1 GTSNPN and CDR2 SVGIG (reference sequence). There are 14 residues in the CDR3. Trimming took 4 bases from V and 5 from J, leaving 17 bases between them. CDR3 sequence reads: CAWKGGERWTEAFF. The CDR3 DNA reads TGTGCCTGGAAGGGGGGGGAGCGGTGGACTGAAGCTTTCTTT.

A single count supports this clone. The chain recombines TRBV27 with TRBJ1-3; D gene unclear. CDR1 and CDR2 (germline): MNHEY, SMNVEV (reference sequence). This CDR3 contains 14 residues. V dropped 7 bases and J dropped 2 bases, with 12 bases sitting between them. In DNA, the CDR3 is TGTGCCAGCAAGTTGCTGAGCACTGGAAACACCATATATTTT. This translates into CASKLLSTGNTIYF.

V usage is TRBV30 and J usage is TRBJ2-2; D remains ambiguous. CDR3 length equals 11 residues. The germline CDR1 and CDR2 sequences are GTSNPN and SVGIG (reference sequence). The V end lost 4 bases, the J end lost 5 bases, and 5 bases lay between the germline ends. CDR3 amino acids: CAWTLTGELFF. As DNA, the CDR3 is TGTGCCTGGACTTTAACCGGGGAGCTGTTTTTT. Combining the CDR3 with reference TRBV30 and TRBJ2-2 gives the whole variable domain SQTIHQWPATLVQPVGSPLSLECTVEGTSNPNLYWYRQAAGRGLQLLFYSVGIGQISSEVPQNLSASRPQDRQFILSSKKLLLSDSGFYLCAWTLTGELFFGEGSRLTVL.

The chain combines TRBV5-1 with TRBJ2-7, with 13 bases aligning to TRBD2. Trimming removed 4 bases from V and 4 bases from J; junction bases left unmatched: 11. Germline V CDR1 and CDR2: SGHRS, YFSETQ. This CDR3 is built from 17 residues. In DNA, the CDR3 is TGCGCCAGCAGCCCCGGGACTAGCGGGAAAGGAACATACGAGCAGTACTTC. Its translation is CASSPGTSGKGTYEQYF.

The V and J genes are TRBV4-3 and TRBJ2-7, with 14 bases matching TRBD2. CDR1 is LGHNA, CDR2 YSLEER, per germline. The length of the CDR3 is 17 residues. The ends lost 4 bases at V and 4 bases at J; junction bases unmatched: 9. The CDR3 coding sequence is TGCGCCAGCAGCCGGAGCTCAGGGACTAGCGGGAGTTACGAGCAGTACTTC. This encodes CASSRSSGTSGSYEQYF.

This chain uses TRBV4-3 with TRBJ2-7; a possible D gene is TRBD1 (6 bases). Per the germline V gene, CDR1 is LGHNA and CDR2 is YSLEER. This CDR3 has 15 amino acids. The V end lost 0 bases, the J end lost 0 bases, and 9 bases lay between the germline ends. In DNA, the CDR3 is TGCGCCAGCAGCCAAGATTACAGGGTCTCCTACGAGCAGTACTTC. Translated, it gives CASSQDYRVSYEQYF.

The V call is TRBV7-2, the J call TRBJ1-1, with D unclear. CDR3 length equals 15 residues. Germline lookup yields CDR1 SGHTA and CDR2 FQGNSA. Trimming removed 0 bases at V and 0 bases at J, with 8 bases between. This CDR3 reads CASSLATAVNTEAFF. The CDR3 DNA is TGTGCCAGCAGCTTAGCCACAGCCGTGAACACTGAAGCTTTCTTT.

V usage is TRBV28 and J usage is TRBJ1-5, with 7 bases lining up with TRBD1. The germline gives CDR1 MDHEN, CDR2 SYDVKM. Trimming cost V 8 bases and J 6 bases; bases outside gene matches: 7. The CDR3 runs to 13 residues. The CDR3 loop is CASHLTGSQPQHF. CDR3 sequence (DNA): TGTGCCAGCCACCTGACAGGGAGTCAGCCCCAGCATTTT.

The chain is built from TRBV2 and TRBJ1-1; D perhaps matches TRBD1 (5 bases). The CDR3 loop spans 17 amino acids. CDR1 SNHLY and CDR2 FYNNEI come from the germline V gene. V was shortened by 5 bases and J by 0 bases, with 19 bases between the two germline ends. The CDR3 spells CASSYGQRRLMNTEAFF. Written as DNA, the CDR3 is TGTGCCAGCAGTTACGGACAAAGACGGCTGATGAACACTGAAGCTTTCTTT.

The chain links TRBV18 to TRBJ2-1; D ambiguous. Germline V gene lookup returns CDR1 KGHSH and CDR2 LQKENI. This CDR3 has 16 amino acids. Trimming cost V 2 bases and J 2 bases, with 13 bases left between them. CDR3 DNA: TGTGCCAGCTCACCAAGAAACGCTAGACCCTACAATGAGCAGTTCTTC. It encodes CASSPRNARPYNEQFF.

This clone has a handful of counts. The V and J genes are TRBV5-1 and TRBJ2-3; 7 nucleotides line up with TRBD2. This CDR3 has 16 residues. J gave up 0 bases and V 3 bases, and 7 bases lay outside the gene matches. Per the germline V gene, CDR1 is SGHRS and CDR2 is YFSETQ. CDR3 residues: CASSWQLASSTDTQYF. CDR3 bases: TGCGCCAGCAGCTGGCAACTAGCGAGTAGCACAGATACGCAGTATTTT.

The chain carries TRBV27 and TRBJ2-7; 11 bases are shared with TRBD2. CDR1 and CDR2 from the germline V gene are MNHEY and SMNVEV (reference sequence). CDR3 size: 16 residues. Trimming removed 5 bases from V and 3 bases from J; junction bases left unmatched: 9. The CDR3: CASSLLAGDRYYEQYF. As DNA, the CDR3 is TGTGCCAGCAGTCTACTAGCGGGAGATAGGTACTACGAGCAGTACTTC.